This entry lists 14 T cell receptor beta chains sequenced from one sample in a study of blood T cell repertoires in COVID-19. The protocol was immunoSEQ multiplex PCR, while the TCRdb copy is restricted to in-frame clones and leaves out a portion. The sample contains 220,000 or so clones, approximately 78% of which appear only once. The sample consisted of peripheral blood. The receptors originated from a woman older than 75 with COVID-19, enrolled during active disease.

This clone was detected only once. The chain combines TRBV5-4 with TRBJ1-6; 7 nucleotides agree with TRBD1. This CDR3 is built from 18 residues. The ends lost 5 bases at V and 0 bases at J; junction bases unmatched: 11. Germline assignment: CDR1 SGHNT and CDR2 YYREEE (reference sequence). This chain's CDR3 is CASRSTGDPSSYNSPLHF. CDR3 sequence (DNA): TGTGCCAGCAGGTCCACAGGGGATCCAAGCTCCTATAATTCACCCCTCCACTTT.

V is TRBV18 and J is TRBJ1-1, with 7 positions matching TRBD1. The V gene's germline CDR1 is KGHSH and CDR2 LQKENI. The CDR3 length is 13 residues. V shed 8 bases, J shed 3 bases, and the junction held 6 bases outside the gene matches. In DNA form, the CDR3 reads TGTGCCAGCGCAGAACAGGGGTACACTGAAGCTTTCTTT. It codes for CASAEQGYTEAFF.

The DNA of the CDR3 is TGTGCCAGCAGGCGACAGGGGATGAACACTGAAGCTTTCTTT. It yields the protein CASRRQGMNTEAFF. The rearrangement uses TRBV5-4 and TRBJ1-1; TRBD1 matches at 8 bases. The CDR3 consists of 14 residues. V gave up 5 bases and J gave up 0 bases; unmatched junction bases: 3. Germline CDR1 and CDR2: SGHNT and YYREEE (reference sequence).

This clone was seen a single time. The CDR3 nucleotides are TGCGCCAGCAGCTTGCAACAGTCTACTGAAGCTTTCTTT. Translated, it gives CASSLQQSTEAFF. V and J are TRBV5-1 and TRBJ1-1; D remains ambiguous. The CDR3 loop spans 13 amino acids. Germline V gene lookup returns CDR1 SGHRS and CDR2 YFSETQ. Trimming cost V 1 base and J 5 bases, with 9 bases left between them.

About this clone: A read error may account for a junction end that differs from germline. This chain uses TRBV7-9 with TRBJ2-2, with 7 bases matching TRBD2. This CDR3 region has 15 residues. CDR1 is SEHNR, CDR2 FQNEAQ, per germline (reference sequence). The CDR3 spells CASSLAGGNPGELFF. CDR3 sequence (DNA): TGTGCCAGCAGCTTAGCGGGGGGGAACCCCGGGGAGCTGTTTTTT.

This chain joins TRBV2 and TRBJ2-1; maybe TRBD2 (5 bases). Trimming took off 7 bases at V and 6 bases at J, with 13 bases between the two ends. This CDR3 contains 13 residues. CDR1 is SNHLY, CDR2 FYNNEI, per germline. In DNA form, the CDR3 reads TGTGCCAGCACGACGGGATCGGGCAATGAGCAGTTCTTC. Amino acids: CASTTGSGNEQFF.

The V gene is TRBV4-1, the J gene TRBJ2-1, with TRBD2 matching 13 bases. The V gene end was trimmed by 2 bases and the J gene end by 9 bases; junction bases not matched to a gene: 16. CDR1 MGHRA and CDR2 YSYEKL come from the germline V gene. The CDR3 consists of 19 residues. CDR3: CASSQRWTSGGRRGGEQFF. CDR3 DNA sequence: TGCGCCAGCAGCCAAAGGTGGACTAGCGGGGGCCGCCGGGGAGGTGAGCAGTTCTTC.

The CDR3 DNA reads as TGTGCCAGCAGCTATAAAACAGGAGCTGGCTACACCTTC. Its protein product is CASSYKTGAGYTF. This chain joins TRBV28 and TRBJ1-2; weak D call: TRBD1 (5 bases). V lost 6 bases and J 7 bases, leaving 15 bases between the germline ends. CDR1 MDHEN and CDR2 SYDVKM come from the germline V gene. This CDR3 comprises 13 residues.

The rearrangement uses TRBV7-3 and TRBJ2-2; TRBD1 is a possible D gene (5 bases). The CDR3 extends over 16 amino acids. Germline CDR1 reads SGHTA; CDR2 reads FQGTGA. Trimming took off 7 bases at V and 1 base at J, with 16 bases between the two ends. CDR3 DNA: TGTGCCAGCAACCCACAGTCGACAGTGAACACCGGGGAGCTGTTTTTT. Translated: CASNPQSTVNTGELFF.

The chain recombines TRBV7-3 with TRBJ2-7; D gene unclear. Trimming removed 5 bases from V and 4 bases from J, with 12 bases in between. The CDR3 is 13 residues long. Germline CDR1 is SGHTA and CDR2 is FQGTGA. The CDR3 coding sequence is TGTGCCAGCAGCGCCTCTCCCGGGTACGAGCAGTACTTC. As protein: CASSASPGYEQYF.

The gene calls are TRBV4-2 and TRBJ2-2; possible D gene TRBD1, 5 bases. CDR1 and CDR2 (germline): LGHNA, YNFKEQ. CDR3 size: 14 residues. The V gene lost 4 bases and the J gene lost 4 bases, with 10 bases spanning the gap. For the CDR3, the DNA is TGTGCCAGCAGCCCGCAGCAGGGCACCGGGGAGCTGTTTTTT. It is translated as CASSPQQGTGELFF.

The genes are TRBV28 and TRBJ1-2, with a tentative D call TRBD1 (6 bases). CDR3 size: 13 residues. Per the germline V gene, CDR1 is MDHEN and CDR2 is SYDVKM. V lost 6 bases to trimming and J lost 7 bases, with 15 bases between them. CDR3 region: CASSPDRFGGYTF. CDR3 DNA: TGTGCCAGCAGCCCCGACAGGTTTGGTGGCTACACCTTC.

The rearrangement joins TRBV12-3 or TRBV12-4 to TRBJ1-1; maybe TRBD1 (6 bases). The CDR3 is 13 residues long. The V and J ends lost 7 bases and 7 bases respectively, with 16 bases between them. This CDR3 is CASTGQIYNEAFF. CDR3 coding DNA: TGTGCCAGCACCGGACAGATCTACAATGAAGCTTTCTTT.

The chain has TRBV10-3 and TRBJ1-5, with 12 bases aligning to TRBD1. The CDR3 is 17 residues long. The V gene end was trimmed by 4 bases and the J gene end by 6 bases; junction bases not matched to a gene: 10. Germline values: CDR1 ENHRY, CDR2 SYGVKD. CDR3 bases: TGTGCCATCAGTGGGAAACCCGGGACAGGGGGCAGTCAGCCCCAGCATTTT. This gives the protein CAISGKPGTGGSQPQHF.